This T cell receptor (beta chain) was sequenced during a study of blood T cell repertoires in COVID-19. Study at large: The United States, Italy and Spain provided the acute and convalescent COVID-19 samples. Sample material is recorded as cDNA or gDNA derived from T cells, B-cell-depleted T cells, or PBMCs.

Deletions cut 7 bases from V and 3 bases from J, with 9 bases between. Germline V CDR1 and CDR2: DFQATT, SNEGSKA (reference sequence). CDR3 length equals 11 residues. Source study methods: Amplification of reference gene primers provided the estimated nucleated cell counts. The protocol was immunoSEQ multiplex PCR, while the TCRdb copy is restricted to in-frame clones and leaves out a portion. That table supplies the V and J calls and clone size; D and trimming were determined from the DNA. The data hold 210,000 or so clones, with 70% to 85% observed a single time. The clonotype originates from a man aged 45 to 65 who had recovered from COVID-19. This chain links TRBV20-1 with TRBJ1-2; unclear D gene. The specimen was peripheral blood. CDR3 residues: CSVNEDYGYTF. CDR3 sequence (DNA): TGCAGTGTCAATGAGGACTATGGCTACACCTTC.